This T cell receptor beta chain was captured in a study of regulatory T cells in long-lasting Graves disease. V shed 5 bases, J shed 8 bases, and the junction held 9 bases outside the gene matches. In germline, CDR1 is MNHNS, CDR2 SASEGT. The CDR3 spans 15 residues. This clonotype has only a few counts. Libraries of TCR beta came from iRepertoire HTBI primers plus Arm-PCR of CDR3 regions. TCRdb processed the multiplex PCR reads anew with MiXCR; each CDR3 protein has one entry. The sample holds about 470,000 distinct CDR3 sequences, more than 20% seen once. Regarding time point: persistent/refractory GD, antithyroid drugs over 5 years with positive TRAb. With RNA extracted from PBMCs as input, the TCR library was made. Per American Thyroid Association guidelines, Graves' disease was diagnosed.

This chain uses TRBV6-1 with TRBJ2-2; 9 nucleotides align to TRBD1. Sequenced material: peripheral blood mononuclear cells (PBMCs), taken when the disease was refractory, from a patient treated with antithyroid drugs. The receptor comes from a female donor with Graves disease. The CDR3 loop reads CASSLPGQGGGELFF. The CDR3 coding sequence is TGTGCCAGCAGTCTCCCGGGACAGGGAGGGGGGGAGCTGTTTTTT.